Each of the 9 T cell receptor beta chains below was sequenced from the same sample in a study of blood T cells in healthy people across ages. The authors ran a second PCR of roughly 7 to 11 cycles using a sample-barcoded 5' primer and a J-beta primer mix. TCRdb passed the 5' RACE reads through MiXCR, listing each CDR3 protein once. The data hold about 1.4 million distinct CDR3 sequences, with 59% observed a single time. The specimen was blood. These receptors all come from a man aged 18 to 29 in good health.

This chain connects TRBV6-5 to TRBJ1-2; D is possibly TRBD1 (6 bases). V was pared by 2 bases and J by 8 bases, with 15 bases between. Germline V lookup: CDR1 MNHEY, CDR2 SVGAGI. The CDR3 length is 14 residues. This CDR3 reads CASSYQGQAWGYTF. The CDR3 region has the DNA TGTGCCAGCAGTTACCAGGGGCAGGCTTGGGGCTACACCTTC.

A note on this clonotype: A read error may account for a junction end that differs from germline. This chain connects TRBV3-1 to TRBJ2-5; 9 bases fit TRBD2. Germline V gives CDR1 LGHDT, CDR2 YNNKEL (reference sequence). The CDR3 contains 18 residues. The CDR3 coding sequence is TGTGCCAGCAGCCAAGATAATTCGGCTAGCGGGGACCAAGAGGCCCAGTACTTC. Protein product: CASSQDNSASGDQEAQYF.

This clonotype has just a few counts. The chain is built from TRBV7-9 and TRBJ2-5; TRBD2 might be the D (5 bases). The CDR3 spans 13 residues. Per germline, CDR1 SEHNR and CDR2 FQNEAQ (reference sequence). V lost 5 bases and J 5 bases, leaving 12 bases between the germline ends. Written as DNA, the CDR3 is TGTGCCAGCAGCAGGACTCCGATGGAGACCCAGTACTTC. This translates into CASSRTPMETQYF.

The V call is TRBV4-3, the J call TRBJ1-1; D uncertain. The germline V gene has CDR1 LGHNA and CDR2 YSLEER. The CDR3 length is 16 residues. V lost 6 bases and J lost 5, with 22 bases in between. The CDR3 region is CASRSDDGLEGTEAFF. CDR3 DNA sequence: TGCGCCAGCAGATCGGACGATGGCCTTGAGGGAACTGAAGCTTTCTTT.

The CDR3 sequence: CASRPTDSGANVLTF. CDR3 DNA: TGTGCCAGCAGACCAACAGACTCTGGGGCCAACGTCCTGACTTTC. The chain combines TRBV6-2 or TRBV6-3 with TRBJ2-6; unclear D gene. Trimming cost V 6 bases and J 0 bases, with 9 bases left between them. This CDR3 contains 15 residues. Germline V lookup: CDR1 MNHEY, CDR2 SVGEGT.

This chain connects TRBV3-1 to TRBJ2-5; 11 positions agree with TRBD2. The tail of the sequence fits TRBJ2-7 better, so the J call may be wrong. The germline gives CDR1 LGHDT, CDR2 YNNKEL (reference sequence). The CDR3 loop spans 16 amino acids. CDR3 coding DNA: TGTGCCAGCAGCCAACAACGGGCTAGCGGGAGGTACGAGCAGTACTTC. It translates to CASSQQRASGRYEQYF.

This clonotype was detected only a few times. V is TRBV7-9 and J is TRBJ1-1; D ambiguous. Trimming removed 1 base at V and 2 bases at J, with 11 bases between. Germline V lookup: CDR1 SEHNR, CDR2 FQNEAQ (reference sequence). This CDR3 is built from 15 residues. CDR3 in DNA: TGTGCCAGCAGCTTAGATCTCCGCCGTAACACTGAAGCTTTCTTT. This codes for CASSLDLRRNTEAFF. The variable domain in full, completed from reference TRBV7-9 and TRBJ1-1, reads DTGVSQNPRHKITKRGQNVTFRCDPISEHNRLYWYRQTLGQGPEFLTYFQNEAQLEKSRLLSDRFSAERPKGSFSTLEIQRTEQGDSAMYLCASSLDLRRNTEAFFGQGTRLTVV.

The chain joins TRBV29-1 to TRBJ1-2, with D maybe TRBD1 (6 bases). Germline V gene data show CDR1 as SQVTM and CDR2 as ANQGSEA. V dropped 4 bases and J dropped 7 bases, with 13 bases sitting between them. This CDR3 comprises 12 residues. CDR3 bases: TGCAGCGTTGCCGCGATCAGGGGTGGCTACACCTTC. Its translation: CSVAAIRGGYTF. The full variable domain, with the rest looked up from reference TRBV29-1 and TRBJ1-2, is SAVISQKPSRDICQRGTSLTIQCQVDSQVTMMFWYRQQPGQSLTLIATANQGSEATYESGFVIDKFPISRPNLTFSTLTVSNMSPEDSSIYLCSVAAIRGGYTFGSGTRLTVV.

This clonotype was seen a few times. CDR3 loop: CASSFSSGREYNEQFF. In DNA, the CDR3 is TGTGCCAGCAGTTTTAGTAGCGGGAGGGAATACAATGAGCAGTTCTTC. The chain couples TRBV27 to TRBJ2-1; 11 nucleotides align to TRBD2. V lost 3 bases and J lost 4; bases outside the gene matches: 5. The CDR3 totals 16 residues. Germline V gene lookup returns CDR1 MNHEY and CDR2 SMNVEV (reference sequence).